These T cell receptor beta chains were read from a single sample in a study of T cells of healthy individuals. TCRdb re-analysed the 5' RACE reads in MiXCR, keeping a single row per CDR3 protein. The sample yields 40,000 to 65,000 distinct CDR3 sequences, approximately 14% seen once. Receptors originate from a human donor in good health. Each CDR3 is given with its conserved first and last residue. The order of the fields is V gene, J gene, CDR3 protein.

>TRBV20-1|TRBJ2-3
CSARREGLTDTQYF
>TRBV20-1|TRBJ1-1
CSARLAGRDTEAFF
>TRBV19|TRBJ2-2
CASSMGAGAGELFF
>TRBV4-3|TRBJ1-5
CASSPERSNQPQHF
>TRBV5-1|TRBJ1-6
CASSLAKEDNSPLHF
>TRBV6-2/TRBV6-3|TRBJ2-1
CASSWLRTGVNEQFF
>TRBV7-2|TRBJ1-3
CASSLGYSGNTIYF
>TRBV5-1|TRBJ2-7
CASSQPGLAGYSYEQYF
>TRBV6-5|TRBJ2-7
CASSYSGIGTTDEQYF
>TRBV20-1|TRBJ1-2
CSASGQGRQGYTF
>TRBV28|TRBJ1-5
CASREGIVDGQPQHF
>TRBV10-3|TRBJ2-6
CAISEGRGGGANVLTF
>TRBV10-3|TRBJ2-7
CAILEVSEQYF
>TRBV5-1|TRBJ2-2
CASSRQPPGAGELFF
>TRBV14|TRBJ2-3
CASSQEFRGGEEYF
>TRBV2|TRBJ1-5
CASSVARGDNQPQHF
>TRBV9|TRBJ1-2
CASSVTTGGDYGYTF
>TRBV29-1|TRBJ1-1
CSPSGVGTEAFF
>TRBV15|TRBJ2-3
CATSRVRADTQYF
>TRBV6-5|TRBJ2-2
CATSDRAGGELFF
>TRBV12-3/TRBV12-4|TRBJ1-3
CASSLGQRSGNTIYF
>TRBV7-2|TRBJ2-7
CASSPGNLYEQYF
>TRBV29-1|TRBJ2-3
CSARSKREPDTQYF